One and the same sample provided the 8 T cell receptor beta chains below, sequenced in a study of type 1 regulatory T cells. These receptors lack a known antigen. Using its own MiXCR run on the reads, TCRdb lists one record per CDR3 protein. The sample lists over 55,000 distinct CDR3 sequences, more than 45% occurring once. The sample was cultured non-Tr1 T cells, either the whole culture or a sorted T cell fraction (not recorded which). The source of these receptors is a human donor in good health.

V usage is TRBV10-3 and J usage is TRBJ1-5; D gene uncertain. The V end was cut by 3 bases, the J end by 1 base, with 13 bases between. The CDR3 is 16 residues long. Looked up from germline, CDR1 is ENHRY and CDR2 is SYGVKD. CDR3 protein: CAISESTLVSNQPQHF. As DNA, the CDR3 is TGTGCCATCAGTGAATCTACACTCGTAAGCAATCAGCCCCAGCATTTT.

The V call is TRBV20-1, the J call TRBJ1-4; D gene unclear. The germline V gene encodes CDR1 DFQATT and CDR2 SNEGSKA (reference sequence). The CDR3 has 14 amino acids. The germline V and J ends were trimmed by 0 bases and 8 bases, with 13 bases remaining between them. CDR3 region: CSARDGRAYEKLFF. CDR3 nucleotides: TGCAGTGCTAGAGATGGGAGGGCATACGAAAAACTGTTTTTT.

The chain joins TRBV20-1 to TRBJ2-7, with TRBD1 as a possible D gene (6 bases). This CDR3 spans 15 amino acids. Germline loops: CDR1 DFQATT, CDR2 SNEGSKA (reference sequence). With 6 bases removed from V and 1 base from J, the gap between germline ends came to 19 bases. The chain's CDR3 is CSASETQGTSYEQYF. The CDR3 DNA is TGCAGTGCCTCAGAGACCCAGGGGACATCCTACGAGCAGTACTTC.

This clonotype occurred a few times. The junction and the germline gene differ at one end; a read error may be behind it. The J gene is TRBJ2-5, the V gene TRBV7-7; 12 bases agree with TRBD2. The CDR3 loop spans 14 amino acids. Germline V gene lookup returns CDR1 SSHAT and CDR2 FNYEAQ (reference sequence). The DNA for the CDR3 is TGTGCTAGCAGCCCGGGACTAGCGGGTGAGACCCAGTACTTC. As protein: CASSPGLAGETQYF.

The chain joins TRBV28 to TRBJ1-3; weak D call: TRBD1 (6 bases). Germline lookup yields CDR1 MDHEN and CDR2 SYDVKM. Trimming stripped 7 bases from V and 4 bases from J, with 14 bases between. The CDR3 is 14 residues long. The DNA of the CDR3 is TGTGCCAGCACCACGTCGACAGGCGGAAACACCATATATTTT. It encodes CASTTSTGGNTIYF.

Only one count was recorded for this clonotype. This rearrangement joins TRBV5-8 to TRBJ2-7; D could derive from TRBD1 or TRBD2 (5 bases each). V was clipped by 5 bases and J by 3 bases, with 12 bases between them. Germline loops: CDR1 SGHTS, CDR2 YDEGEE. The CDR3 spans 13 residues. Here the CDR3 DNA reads TGTGCCAGCAGTTGGGACGGAAACTACGAGCAGTACTTC. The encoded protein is CASSWDGNYEQYF.

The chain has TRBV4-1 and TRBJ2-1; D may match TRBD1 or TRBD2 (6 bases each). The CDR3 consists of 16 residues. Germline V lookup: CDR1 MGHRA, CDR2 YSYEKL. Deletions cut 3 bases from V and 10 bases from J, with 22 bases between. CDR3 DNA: TGCGCCAGCAGCCACCAGGGGCTAGCGACCCCCCTAGAGCAGTTCTTC. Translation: CASSHQGLATPLEQFF.

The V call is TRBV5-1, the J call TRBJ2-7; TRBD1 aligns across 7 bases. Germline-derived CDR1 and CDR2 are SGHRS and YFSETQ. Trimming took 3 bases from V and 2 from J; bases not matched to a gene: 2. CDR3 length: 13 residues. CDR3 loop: CASSWDSAYEQYF. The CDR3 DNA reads TGCGCCAGCAGCTGGGACAGCGCCTACGAGCAGTACTTC.